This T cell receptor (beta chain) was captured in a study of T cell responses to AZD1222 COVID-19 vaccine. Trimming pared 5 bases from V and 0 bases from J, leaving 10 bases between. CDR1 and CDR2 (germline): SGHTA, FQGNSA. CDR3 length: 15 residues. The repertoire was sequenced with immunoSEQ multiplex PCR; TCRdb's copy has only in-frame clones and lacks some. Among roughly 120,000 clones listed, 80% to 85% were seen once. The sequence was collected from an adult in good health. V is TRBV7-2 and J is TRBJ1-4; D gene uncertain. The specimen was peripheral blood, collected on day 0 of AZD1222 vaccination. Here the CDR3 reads CASSLFGATNEKLFF. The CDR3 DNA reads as TGTGCCAGCAGCCTTTTCGGGGCAACTAATGAAAAACTGTTTTTT.